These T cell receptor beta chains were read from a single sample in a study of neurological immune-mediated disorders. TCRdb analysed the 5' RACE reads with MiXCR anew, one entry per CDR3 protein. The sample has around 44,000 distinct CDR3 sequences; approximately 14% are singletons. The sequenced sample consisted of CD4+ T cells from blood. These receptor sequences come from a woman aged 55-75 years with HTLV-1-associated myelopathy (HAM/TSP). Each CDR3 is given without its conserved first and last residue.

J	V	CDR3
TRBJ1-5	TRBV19	ASSPANQPQH
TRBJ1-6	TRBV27	ASSLLGQGASPLH
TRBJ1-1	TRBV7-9	ASSHDNRYTEAF
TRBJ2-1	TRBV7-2	ALGSISSYNEQF
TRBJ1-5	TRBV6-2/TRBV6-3	ATSQGNQPQH
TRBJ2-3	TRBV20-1	SAPQGFDTQY
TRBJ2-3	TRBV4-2	ASSHRSTAGGADTQY
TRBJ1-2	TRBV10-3	AISEPRGDGNYGYT
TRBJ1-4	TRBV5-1	ASSLGQRNEKLF
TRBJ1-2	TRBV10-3	AISGPKQGLGGYT
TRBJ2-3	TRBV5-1	ASSIQGGSTDTQY
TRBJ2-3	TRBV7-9	ASSFGGGDTQY
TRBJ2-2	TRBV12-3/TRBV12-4	ASSSQTPGETGELF
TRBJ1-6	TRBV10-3	AISGSQNSPLH
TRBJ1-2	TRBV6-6	ASSYSRGGYT
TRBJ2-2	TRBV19	ASSVGQGLTGELF
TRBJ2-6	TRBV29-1	SVISGANVLT
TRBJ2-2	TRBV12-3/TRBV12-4	ASHRPGTGSGELF
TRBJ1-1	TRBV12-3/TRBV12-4	ASSRSGPWRAF
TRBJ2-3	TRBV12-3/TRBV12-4	ASSLARTGTDTQY
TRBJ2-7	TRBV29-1	SVGGDGSYEQY
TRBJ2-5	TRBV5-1	ASSPVNQETQY
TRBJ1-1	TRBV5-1	ASSSPGQGARNTEAF
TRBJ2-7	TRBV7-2	ASSLGGQIYEQY
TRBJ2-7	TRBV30	AWSVRVNSYEQY
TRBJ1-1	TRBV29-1	SVRPAGRNTEAF
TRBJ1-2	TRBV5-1	ASSGESIYGYT
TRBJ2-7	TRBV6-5	ASSYSTSRGGYEQY